These T cell receptor beta chains were read from a single sample in a study of identical twins' blood T cells. TCRdb reprocessed the 5' RACE reads via MiXCR and lists one record per CDR3 protein. The table has about 370,000 distinct CDR3 sequences, about 28% seen once; the top ten hold 6.1%. Specimen: PBMCs. These receptor sequences come from a woman between 18 and 50 years old in good health. Both conserved end residues are part of each CDR3. A D gene is named only where the DNA matches it firmly. The size field is filled for only some rows; it gives once, few, many or a size class.

V: TRBV11-2; J: TRBJ2-1; D: NA; size: NA; DNA: TGTGCCAGCAGCCGGACATTCTACAATGAGCAGTTCTTC; CDR3: CASSRTFYNEQFF
V: TRBV2; J: TRBJ2-3; D: NA; size: few; DNA: TGTGTCAGCAGTTACAGGGATATTTTAAATCTTAGCACAGATACGCAGTATTTT; CDR3: CVSSYRDILNLSTDTQYF
V: TRBV14; J: TRBJ2-1; D: TRBD2; size: NA; DNA: TGTGCCAGCAGCCCTAGGAAACTAGCGTTCTACAATGAGCAGTTCTTC; CDR3: CASSPRKLAFYNEQFF
V: TRBV6-6; J: TRBJ1-1; D: NA; size: NA; DNA: TGTGCCAGCACCCGGTCGGGTCTGAACACTGAAGCTTTCTTT; CDR3: CASTRSGLNTEAFF
V: TRBV20-1; J: TRBJ2-3; D: NA; size: NA; DNA: TGCGGTGCTAGAGACGATGGGGGACCCAACACAGATACGCAGTATTTT; CDR3: CGARDDGGPNTDTQYF
V: TRBV6-4; J: TRBJ2-7; D: NA; size: NA; DNA: TGTGCCAGCGCGCTTGAGGACCGCTACGAGCAGTACTTC; CDR3: CASALEDRYEQYF
V: TRBV19; J: TRBJ1-1; D: NA; size: NA; DNA: TGTGCCAGCAAAGCGAGGGTTGTCACTGAAACTTTCTTT; CDR3: CASKARVVTETFF
V: TRBV5-5; J: TRBJ1-4; D: NA; size: few; DNA: TGTGCCAGCAGCTTGGGACAGTTTAATGAAAAACTGTTTTTT; CDR3: CASSLGQFNEKLFF
V: TRBV10-3; J: TRBJ1-5; D: NA; size: many; DNA: TGTGCCACCGACCGCGGGTTGAGCAATCAGCCCCAGCATTTT; CDR3: CATDRGLSNQPQHF
V: TRBV27; J: TRBJ1-2; D: NA; size: few; DNA: TGTGCCAGCAGCTTATACGGGCAAGACGGCTACACCTTC; CDR3: CASSLYGQDGYTF
V: TRBV19; J: TRBJ1-5; D: NA; size: few; DNA: TGTGCCAGTACTGCTGGGTCTTCTGGCAATCAGCCCCAGCATTTT; CDR3: CASTAGSSGNQPQHF
V: TRBV20-1; J: TRBJ1-2; D: NA; size: NA; DNA: TGCAGTGCTAGGAGGGACGGCTACACCTTC; CDR3: CSARRDGYTF
V: TRBV5-1; J: TRBJ1-1; D: NA; size: few; DNA: TGCGCCAGCAGCGTAAGCAGAGAGGCTGAAGCTTTCTTT; CDR3: CASSVSREAEAFF
V: TRBV29-1; J: TRBJ1-1; D: NA; size: few; DNA: TGCAGCGTTGCCAGGGTCGGAGGAGCACGAAAGTCGGGTGAAGCTTTCTTT; CDR3: CSVARVGGARKSGEAFF
V: TRBV11-1; J: TRBJ2-2; D: NA; size: few; DNA: TGTGCCAGCAGCGTAGCGGTAAACACCGGGGAGCTGTTTTTT; CDR3: CASSVAVNTGELFF
V: TRBV12-3/TRBV12-4; J: TRBJ2-3; D: NA; size: few; DNA: TGTGCCAGCAGTCCCCGGACCGGCACAGATACGCAGTATTTT; CDR3: CASSPRTGTDTQYF
V: TRBV30; J: TRBJ2-3; D: NA; size: NA; DNA: TGTGCCTGGAGCAGCACAGATACGCAGTATTTT; CDR3: CAWSSTDTQYF
V: TRBV6-5; J: TRBJ1-1; D: NA; size: NA; DNA: TGTGCCAGCAGTTACTCGATAGGGGGGGACACTGAAGATTTCTTT; CDR3: CASSYSIGGDTEDFF
V: TRBV29-1; J: TRBJ1-1; D: NA; size: many; DNA: TGCAGCGGGATGGAGCCGAACACTGAAGCTTTCTTT; CDR3: CSGMEPNTEAFF
V: TRBV9; J: TRBJ2-2; D: NA; size: NA; DNA: TGTGCCGGCAGCGTAGATAGCGGACAGAACACCGGGGAGCTGTTTTTT; CDR3: CAGSVDSGQNTGELFF
V: TRBV27; J: TRBJ2-2; D: NA; size: NA; DNA: TGTGCCAGCAGCATGAATGTCGATCCGAACACCGGGGAGCTGTTTTTT; CDR3: CASSMNVDPNTGELFF
V: TRBV20-1; J: TRBJ2-1; D: NA; size: NA; DNA: TGCAGTGCTTATTCGGGGGGCTTACCCCATGAGCAGTTCTTC; CDR3: CSAYSGGLPHEQFF
V: TRBV3-1; J: TRBJ2-1; D: TRBD2; size: NA; DNA: TGTGCCAGCAGCCAGCCCGGGACTAGCGGGGCCTACAATGAGCAGTTCTTC; CDR3: CASSQPGTSGAYNEQFF
V: TRBV6-2/TRBV6-3; J: TRBJ2-1; D: NA; size: NA; DNA: TGTGCCAGCAGTTATTCCACGTCGTTCGCGGGCAATGAGCAGTTCTTC; CDR3: CASSYSTSFAGNEQFF
V: TRBV6-1; J: TRBJ1-1; D: NA; size: NA; DNA: TGTGCCAGTCTCCTTTCCGGGGGCACTGAAGCTTTCTTT; CDR3: CASLLSGGTEAFF
V: TRBV12-3/TRBV12-4; J: TRBJ2-2; D: TRBD2; size: NA; DNA: TGTGCCAGCAGTAGGGGACTAGCCAACACCGGGGAGCTGTTTTTT; CDR3: CASSRGLANTGELFF
V: TRBV11-2; J: TRBJ1-5; D: NA; size: few; DNA: TGTGCCAGCAGCTCCCCAAGTCAGCCCCAGCATTTT; CDR3: CASSSPSQPQHF
V: TRBV6-2/TRBV6-3; J: TRBJ2-1; D: TRBD2; size: NA; DNA: TGTGCCAGCAGTGGGACTAGCGGGAGGACCTACAATGAGCAGTTCTTC; CDR3: CASSGTSGRTYNEQFF
V: TRBV6-5; J: TRBJ1-1; D: NA; size: NA; DNA: TGTGCCAGCAGGCCTACAGGGAGGAGCACTGAAGCTTTCTTT; CDR3: CASRPTGRSTEAFF
V: TRBV20-1; J: TRBJ1-2; D: NA; size: NA; DNA: TGCAGTGCTAGAGATCCCGCAGGACCCAACTATGGCTACACCTTC; CDR3: CSARDPAGPNYGYTF
V: TRBV20-1; J: TRBJ1-2; D: NA; size: NA; DNA: TGCAGTGCTAGTTTAAACAGGAACTATGGCTACACCTTC; CDR3: CSASLNRNYGYTF
V: TRBV25-1; J: TRBJ2-1; D: NA; size: few; DNA: TGTGCCAGCAGTGAGGGGGCGGCCCCTTCCTACAATGAGCAGTTCTTC; CDR3: CASSEGAAPSYNEQFF
V: TRBV6-1; J: TRBJ2-3; D: TRBD1; size: few; DNA: TGTGCCAGCAGTGGCAGGACAGGGTCAAGAGATACGCAGTATTTT; CDR3: CASSGRTGSRDTQYF
V: TRBV2; J: TRBJ1-1; D: NA; size: NA; DNA: TGTGCCAGCAGTGGGGACCACAACACTGAAGCTTTCTTT; CDR3: CASSGDHNTEAFF
V: TRBV14; J: TRBJ1-2; D: NA; size: few; DNA: TGTGCCAGCAGCCAAGAAGGGGGTGGCTATGGCTACACCTTC; CDR3: CASSQEGGGYGYTF
V: TRBV12-3/TRBV12-4; J: TRBJ2-7; D: TRBD2; size: few; DNA: TGTGCCAGCAGCCACCTAGCGGGACTCTCCACCTCCTACGAGCAGTACTTC; CDR3: CASSHLAGLSTSYEQYF
V: TRBV7-9; J: TRBJ1-5; D: NA; size: few; DNA: TGTGCCAGCAGCTTAGTTGGGTCAGGGCTCTCAAATCAGCCCCAGCATTTT; CDR3: CASSLVGSGLSNQPQHF